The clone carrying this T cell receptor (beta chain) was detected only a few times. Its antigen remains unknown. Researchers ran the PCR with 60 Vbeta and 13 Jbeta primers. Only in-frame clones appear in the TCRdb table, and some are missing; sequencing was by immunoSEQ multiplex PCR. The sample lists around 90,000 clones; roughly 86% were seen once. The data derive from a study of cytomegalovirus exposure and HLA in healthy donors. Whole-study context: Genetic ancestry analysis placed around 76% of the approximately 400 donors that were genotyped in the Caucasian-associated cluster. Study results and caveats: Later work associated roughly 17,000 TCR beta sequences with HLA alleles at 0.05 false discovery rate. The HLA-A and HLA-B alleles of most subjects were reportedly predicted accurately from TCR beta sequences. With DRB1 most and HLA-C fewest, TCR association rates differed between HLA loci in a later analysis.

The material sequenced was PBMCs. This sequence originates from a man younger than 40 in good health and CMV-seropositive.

CDR3 protein: CASSSYRGDYGYTF. In nucleotides, the CDR3 is TGCGCCAGCAGCTCGTACAGGGGGGACTATGGCTACACCTTC. The rearrangement uses TRBV5-1 and TRBJ1-2; the match to TRBD1 covers 8 bases. Germline loops: CDR1 SGHRS, CDR2 YFSETQ. The CDR3 runs 14 residues. After removal of 3 bases from V and 3 bases from J, the junction contained 4 bases not matched to a gene.